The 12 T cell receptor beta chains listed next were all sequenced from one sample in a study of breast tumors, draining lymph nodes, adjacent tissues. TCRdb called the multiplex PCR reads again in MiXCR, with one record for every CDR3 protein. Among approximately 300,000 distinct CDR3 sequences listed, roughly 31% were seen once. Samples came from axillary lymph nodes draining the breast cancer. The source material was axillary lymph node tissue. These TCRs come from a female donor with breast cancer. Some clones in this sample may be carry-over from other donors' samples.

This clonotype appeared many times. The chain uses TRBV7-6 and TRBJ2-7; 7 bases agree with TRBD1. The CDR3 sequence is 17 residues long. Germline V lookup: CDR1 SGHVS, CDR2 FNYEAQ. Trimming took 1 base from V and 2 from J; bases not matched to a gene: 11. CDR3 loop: CASSLGELTGSTYEQYF. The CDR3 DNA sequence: TGTGCCAGCAGCTTAGGGGAGTTGACAGGGTCAACCTACGAGCAGTACTTC.

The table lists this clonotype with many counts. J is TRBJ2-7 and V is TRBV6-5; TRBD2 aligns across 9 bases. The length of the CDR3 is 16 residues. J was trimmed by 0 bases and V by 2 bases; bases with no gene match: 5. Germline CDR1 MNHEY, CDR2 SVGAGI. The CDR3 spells CASSYPGLAGSYEQYF. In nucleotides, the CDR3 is TGTGCCAGCAGTTACCCGGGACTAGCTGGCTCCTACGAGCAGTACTTC.

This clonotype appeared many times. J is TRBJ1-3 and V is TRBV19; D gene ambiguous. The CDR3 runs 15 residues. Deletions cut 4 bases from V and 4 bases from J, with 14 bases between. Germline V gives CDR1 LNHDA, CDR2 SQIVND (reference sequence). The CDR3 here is CASSRVYSTGNTIYF. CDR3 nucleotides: TGTGCCAGTAGTAGGGTCTACTCTACGGGAAACACCATATATTTT.

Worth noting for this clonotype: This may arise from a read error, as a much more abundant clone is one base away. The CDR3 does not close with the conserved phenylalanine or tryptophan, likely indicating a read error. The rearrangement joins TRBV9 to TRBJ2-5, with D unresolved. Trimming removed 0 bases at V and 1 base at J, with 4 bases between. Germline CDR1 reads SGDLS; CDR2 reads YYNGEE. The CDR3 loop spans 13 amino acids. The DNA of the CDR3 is TGTGCCAGCAGCGTAGCACCCCAAGAGACCCAGTACTCC. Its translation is CASSVAPQETQYS.

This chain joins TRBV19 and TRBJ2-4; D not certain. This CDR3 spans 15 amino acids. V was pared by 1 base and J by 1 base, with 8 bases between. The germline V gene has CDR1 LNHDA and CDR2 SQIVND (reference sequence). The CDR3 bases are TGTGCCAGTAGTATAGTTTCCTCCGCCAAAAACATTCAGTACTTC. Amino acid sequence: CASSIVSSAKNIQYF.

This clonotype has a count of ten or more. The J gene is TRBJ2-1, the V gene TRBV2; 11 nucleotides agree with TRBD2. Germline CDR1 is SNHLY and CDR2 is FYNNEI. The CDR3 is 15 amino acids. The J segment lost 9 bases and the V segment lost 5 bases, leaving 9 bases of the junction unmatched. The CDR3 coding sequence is TGTGCCAGCAGTTTACTAGCGGGAGTTCGCGGTGAGCAGTTCTTC. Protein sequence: CASSLLAGVRGEQFF.

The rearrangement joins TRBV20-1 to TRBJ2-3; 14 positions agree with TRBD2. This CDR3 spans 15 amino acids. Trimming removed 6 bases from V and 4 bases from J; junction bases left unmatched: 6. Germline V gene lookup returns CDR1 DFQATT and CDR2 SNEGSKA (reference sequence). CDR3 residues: CSATGTSGSSDTQYF. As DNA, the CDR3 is TGCAGTGCCACCGGGACTAGCGGGAGTTCAGATACGCAGTATTTT.

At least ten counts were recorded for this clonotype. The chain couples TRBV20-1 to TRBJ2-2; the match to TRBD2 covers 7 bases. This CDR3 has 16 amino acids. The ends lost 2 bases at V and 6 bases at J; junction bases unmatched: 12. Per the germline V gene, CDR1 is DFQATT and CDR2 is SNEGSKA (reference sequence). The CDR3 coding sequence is TGCAGTGCTAGATTGGAGGCGGGGGTGGATGCCGGGGAGCTGTTTTTT. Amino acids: CSARLEAGVDAGELFF.

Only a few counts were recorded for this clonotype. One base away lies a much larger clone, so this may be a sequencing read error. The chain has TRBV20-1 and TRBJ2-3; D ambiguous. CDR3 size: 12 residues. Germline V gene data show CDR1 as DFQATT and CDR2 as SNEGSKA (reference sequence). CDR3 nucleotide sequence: TGCAGTGCTAGAGAGGCAGGAAATACGCCGTATTTT. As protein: CSAREAGNTPYF.

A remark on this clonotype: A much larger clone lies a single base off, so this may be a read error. CDR3 amino acids: CASSLLAASTGELFF. CDR3 bases: TGCGCCAGCAGCTTGTTAGCGGCGAGCACCGGGGAGCTGTTTTTT. V usage is TRBV5-1 and J usage is TRBJ2-2, with D maybe TRBD2 (6 bases). V gave up 1 base and J gave up 4 bases, with 11 bases separating them. The length of the CDR3 is 15 residues. Germline V gene data show CDR1 as SGHRS and CDR2 as YFSETQ. The full variable domain, completed using reference TRBV5-1 and TRBJ2-2, is KAGVTQTPRYLIKTRGQQVTLSCSPISGHRSVSWYQQTPGQGLQFLFEYFSETQRNKGNFPGRFSGRQFSNSRSEMNVSTLELGDSALYLCASSLLAASTGELFFGEGSRLTVL.

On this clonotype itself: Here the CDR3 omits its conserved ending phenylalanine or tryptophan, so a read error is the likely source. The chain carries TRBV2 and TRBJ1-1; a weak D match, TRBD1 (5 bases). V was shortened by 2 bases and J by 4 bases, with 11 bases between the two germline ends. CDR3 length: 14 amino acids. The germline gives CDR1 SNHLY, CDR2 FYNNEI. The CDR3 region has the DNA TGTGCCAGCAGTGAACAGGGATCTGGCACTGAAGCTTTCTCT. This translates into CASSEQGSGTEAFS.

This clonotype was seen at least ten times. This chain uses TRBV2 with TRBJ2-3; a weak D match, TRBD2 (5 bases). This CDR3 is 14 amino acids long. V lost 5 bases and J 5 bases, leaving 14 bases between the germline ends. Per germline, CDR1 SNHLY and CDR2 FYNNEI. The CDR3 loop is CASSSISGRDTQYF. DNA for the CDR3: TGTGCCAGCAGTTCCATTTCGGGGAGAGATACGCAGTATTTT.